This TCR beta chain was sequenced in a study of T cell responses to AZD1222 COVID-19 vaccine. Study-level results: Once two AZD1222 doses were given, Spike-specific TCR breadth and depth went up. Clonal diversity was possibly underestimated, and the donors were mostly white British, with more females. Repertoires were sampled only after the peak T cell response.

The table came from immunoSEQ multiplex PCR; TCRdb's copy has only in-frame clones and leaves some out. The top ten clones hold 15% of a sample with fewer than 120,000 clones, around 90% of them seen once. With respect to this clone: Its antigen is undetermined.

Germline CDR1 and CDR2: SGHAT and FQNNGV. The V segment lost 3 bases and the J segment 9 bases; nucleotides outside the gene matches: 14. CDR3 length: 16 amino acids. Second-dose intervals near 4 or 12 weeks were combined. The sequence came from an adult who received the AZD1222 COVID-19 vaccine. The sample in question was peripheral blood, obtained 28 days after the second AZD1222 dose. V and J are TRBV11-2 and TRBJ1-5; 7 bases match TRBD1. The CDR3 loop is CASSLGADRVNTPQHF. The CDR3 DNA sequence: TGTGCCAGCAGCTTGGGAGCAGACAGGGTAAATACGCCCCAGCATTTT.